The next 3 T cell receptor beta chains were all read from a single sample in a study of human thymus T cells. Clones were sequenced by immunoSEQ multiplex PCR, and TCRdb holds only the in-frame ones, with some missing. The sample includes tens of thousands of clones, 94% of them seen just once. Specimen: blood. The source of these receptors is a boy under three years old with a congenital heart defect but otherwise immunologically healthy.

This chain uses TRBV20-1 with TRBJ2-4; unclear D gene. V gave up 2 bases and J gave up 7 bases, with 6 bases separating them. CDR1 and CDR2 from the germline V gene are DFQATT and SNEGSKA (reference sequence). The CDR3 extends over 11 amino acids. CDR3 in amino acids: CSARTKNIQYF. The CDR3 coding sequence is TGCAGTGCTAGAACTAAGAACATTCAGTACTTC.

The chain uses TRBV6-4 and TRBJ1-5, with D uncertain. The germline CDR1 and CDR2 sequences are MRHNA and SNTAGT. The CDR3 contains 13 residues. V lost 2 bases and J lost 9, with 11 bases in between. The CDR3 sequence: CASSDTAEGPQHF. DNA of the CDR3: TGTGCCAGCAGTGACACGGCTGAGGGGCCCCAGCATTTT.

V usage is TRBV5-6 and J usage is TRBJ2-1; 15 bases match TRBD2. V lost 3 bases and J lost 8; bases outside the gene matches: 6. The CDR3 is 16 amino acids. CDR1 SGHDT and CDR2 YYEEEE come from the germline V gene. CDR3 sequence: CASSSGTSGRLDEQFF. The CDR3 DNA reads TGTGCCAGCAGCTCAGGGACTAGCGGGAGGTTGGATGAGCAGTTCTTC.